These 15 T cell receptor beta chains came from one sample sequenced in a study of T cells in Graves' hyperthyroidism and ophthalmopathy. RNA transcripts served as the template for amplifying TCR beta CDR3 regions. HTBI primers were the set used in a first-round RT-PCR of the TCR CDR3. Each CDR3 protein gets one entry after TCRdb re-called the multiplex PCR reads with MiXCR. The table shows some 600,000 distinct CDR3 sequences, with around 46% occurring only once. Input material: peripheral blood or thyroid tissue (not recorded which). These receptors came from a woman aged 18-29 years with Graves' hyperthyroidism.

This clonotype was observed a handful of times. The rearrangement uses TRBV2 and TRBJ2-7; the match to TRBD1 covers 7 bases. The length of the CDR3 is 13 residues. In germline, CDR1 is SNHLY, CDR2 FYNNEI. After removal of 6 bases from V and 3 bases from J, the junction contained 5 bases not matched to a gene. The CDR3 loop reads CASRGDRSYEQYF. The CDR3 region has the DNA TGTGCCAGCAGGGGGGACAGAAGCTACGAGCAGTACTTC.

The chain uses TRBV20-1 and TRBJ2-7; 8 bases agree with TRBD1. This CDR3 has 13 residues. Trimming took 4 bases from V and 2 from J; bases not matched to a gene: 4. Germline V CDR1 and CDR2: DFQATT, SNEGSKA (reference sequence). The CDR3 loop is CSATRTGTYEQYF. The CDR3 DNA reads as TGCAGTGCTACCAGGACAGGGACCTACGAGCAGTACTTC.

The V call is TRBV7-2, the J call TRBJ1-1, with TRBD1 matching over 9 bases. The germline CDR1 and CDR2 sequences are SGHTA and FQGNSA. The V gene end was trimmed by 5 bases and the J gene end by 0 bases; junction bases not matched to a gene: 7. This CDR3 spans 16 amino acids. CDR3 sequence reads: CASSPLGTGMNTEAFF. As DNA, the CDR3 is TGTGCCAGCAGCCCCTTAGGGACAGGGATGAACACTGAAGCTTTCTTT.

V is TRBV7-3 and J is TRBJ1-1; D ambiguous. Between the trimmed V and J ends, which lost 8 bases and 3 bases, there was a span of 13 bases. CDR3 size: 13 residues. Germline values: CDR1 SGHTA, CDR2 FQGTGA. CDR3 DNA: TGTGCCAGCGCCCCGGCATATGACACTGAAGCTTTCTTT. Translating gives CASAPAYDTEAFF. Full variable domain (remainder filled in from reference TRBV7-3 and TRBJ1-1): GAGVSQTPSNKVTEKGKYVELRCDPISGHTALYWYRQSLGQGPEFLIYFQGTGAADDSGLPNDRFFAVRPEGSVSTLKIQRTERGDSAVYLCASAPAYDTEAFFGQGTRLTVV.

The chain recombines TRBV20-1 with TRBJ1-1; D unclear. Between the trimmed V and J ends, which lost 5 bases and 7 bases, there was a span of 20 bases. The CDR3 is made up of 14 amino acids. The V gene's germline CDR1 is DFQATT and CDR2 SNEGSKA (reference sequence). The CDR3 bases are TGCAGTGCTCCGCCAGACATATCCTACGGTGAAGCTTTCTTT. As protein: CSAPPDISYGEAFF.

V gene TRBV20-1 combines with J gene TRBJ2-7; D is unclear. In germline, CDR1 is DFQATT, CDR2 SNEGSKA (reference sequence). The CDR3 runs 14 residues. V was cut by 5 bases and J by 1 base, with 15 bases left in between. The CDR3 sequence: CSALDHSISYEQYF. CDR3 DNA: TGCAGTGCTCTGGACCATTCTATTTCCTACGAGCAGTACTTC.

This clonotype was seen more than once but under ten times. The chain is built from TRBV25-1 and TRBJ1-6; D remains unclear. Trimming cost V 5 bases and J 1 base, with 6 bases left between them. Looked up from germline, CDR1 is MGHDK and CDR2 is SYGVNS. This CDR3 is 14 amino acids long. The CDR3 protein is CASSFVSYNSPLHF. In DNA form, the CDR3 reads TGTGCCAGCAGTTTCGTGTCCTATAATTCACCCCTCCACTTT.

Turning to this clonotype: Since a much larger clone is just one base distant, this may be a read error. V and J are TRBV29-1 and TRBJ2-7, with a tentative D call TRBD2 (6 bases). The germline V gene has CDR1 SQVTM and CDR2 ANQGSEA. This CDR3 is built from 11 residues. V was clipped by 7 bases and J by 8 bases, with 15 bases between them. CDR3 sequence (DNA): TGCAGCGGCTTAAGTAGCGGCCAGCAGTACTTC. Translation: CSGLSSGQQYF.

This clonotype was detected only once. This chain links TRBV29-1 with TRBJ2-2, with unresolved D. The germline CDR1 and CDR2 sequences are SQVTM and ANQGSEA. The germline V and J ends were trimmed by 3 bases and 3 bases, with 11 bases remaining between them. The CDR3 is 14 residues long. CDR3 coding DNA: TGCAGCGTTGAGCTCCCATGGGACACCGGGGAGCTGTTTTTT. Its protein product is CSVELPWDTGELFF.

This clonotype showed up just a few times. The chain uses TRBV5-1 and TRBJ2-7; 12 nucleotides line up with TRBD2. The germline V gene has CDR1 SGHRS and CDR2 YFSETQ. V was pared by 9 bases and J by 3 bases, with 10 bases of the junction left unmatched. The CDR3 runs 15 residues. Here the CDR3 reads CATKPLAGGIYEQYF. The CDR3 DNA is TGCGCCACCAAACCACTAGCGGGAGGCATCTACGAGCAGTACTTC.

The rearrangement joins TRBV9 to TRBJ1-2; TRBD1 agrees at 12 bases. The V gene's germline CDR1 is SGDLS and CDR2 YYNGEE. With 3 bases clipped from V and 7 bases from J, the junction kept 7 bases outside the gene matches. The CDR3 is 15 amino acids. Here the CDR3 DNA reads TGTGCCAGCAGCGACGGGACAGGGGGCTGGTGTGGCTACACCTTC. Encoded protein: CASSDGTGGWCGYTF.

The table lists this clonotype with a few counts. The CDR3: CATSGLGTSNTGELFF. DNA of the CDR3: TGTGCCACCAGTGGGCTCGGGACTTCGAACACCGGGGAGCTGTTTTTT. This chain connects TRBV15 to TRBJ2-2; a possible D gene is TRBD2 (6 bases). Looked up from germline, CDR1 is LNHNV and CDR2 is YYDKDF (reference sequence). CDR3 length: 16 residues. Trimming stripped 6 bases from V and 0 bases from J, with 14 bases between.

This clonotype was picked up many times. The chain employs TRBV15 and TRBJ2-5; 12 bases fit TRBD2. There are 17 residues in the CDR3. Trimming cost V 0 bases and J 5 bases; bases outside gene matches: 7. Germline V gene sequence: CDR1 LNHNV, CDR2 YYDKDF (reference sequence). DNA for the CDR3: TGTGCCACCAGCAGAGATCTTGGACTAGCGGGACAGGAGACCCAGTACTTC. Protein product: CATSRDLGLAGQETQYF.

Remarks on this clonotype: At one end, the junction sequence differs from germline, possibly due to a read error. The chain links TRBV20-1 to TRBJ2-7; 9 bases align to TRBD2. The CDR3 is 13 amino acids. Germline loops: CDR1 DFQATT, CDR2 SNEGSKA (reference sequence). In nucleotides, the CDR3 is TGCAGTACTAGGACTAGCGACTCCTACGAGCAGTACTTC. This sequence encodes CSTRTSDSYEQYF.

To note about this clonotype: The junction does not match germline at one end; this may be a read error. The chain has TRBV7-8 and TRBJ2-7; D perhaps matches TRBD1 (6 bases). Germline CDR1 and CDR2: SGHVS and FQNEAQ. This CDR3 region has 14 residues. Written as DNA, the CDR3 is TGTGCCAGCAACTTAGGGACAAACCAATACGAGCAGTACTTC. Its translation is CASNLGTNQYEQYF.